This T cell receptor beta chain was sequenced in a study of T cells in Graves' hyperthyroidism and ophthalmopathy (dated by TCRdb to between 2017 and 2020). General notes on the study: Peripheral blood samples were taken at the time of initial diagnosis, prior to any treatment. A discovery cohort of roughly 100 patients, 43 with Graves' ophthalmopathy and 55 to 60 with stable Graves' hyperthyroidism, was used to find distinguishing TCR V-J signatures. Whether ophthalmopathy could be predicted prospectively was tested in an independent validation cohort made up of approximately 19 hyperthyroidism patients plus 17 patients who later progressed to ophthalmopathy. The approximately 100 discovery patients were divided at random into training and test sets in a 7:3 ratio. The study also compared thyroid tissue and blood T-cell repertoires from 5 to 7 Graves' hyperthyroidism patients. Once sampling was done, hyperthyroidism patients were given methimazole at a starting dose of 30 mg daily, whereas ophthalmopathy patients were given high-dose intravenous methylprednisolone. According to the paper, TCR Vbeta CDR3 sequencing was carried out on approximately 140 peripheral blood samples, which came from over 40 ophthalmopathy, about 75 hyperthyroidism and approximately 17 progressor patients. The study at large found these results: Sample size was not statistically predetermined, and blinding of investigators to group allocation was not performed. Most expanded thyroid clonotypes (frequency above 0.001) were also detected in blood, a finding suggesting that blood repertoires may reflect thyroid immune responses. In validation, progression to ophthalmopathy was predicted by the model with around 70% sensitivity and 72.22% specificity, a median of roughly 6 months before onset. Ophthalmopathy was separated from stable hyperthyroidism by a 13 V-J signature model, with 87.88% sensitivity and around 81% specificity obtained in cross-validation and 80%/75% obtained in testing.

Amplification of TCR beta CDR3 regions was carried out from RNA transcripts. A first-round RT-PCR of the TCR CDR3 used the HTBI primer set with the Qiagen OneStep RT-PCR kit. Libraries were constructed in a second round of multiplex PCR, after which size selection and purification were performed. The libraries were sequenced on an Illumina HiSeq2000 using paired-end 100 bp reads. The study's processing was this. SOAPnuke was used to process the raw data, removing reads that contained adapters or uncalled bases, had a mean Phred below 15, or lacked an exact match to the constant primer or identifier. High-quality paired reads were merged with COPE v1.2.5, and unique nucleotide sequences were defined as clonotypes. MiTCR v1.1 was used to align clonotypes to the IMGT TRBV, TRBD and TRBJ reference segments. The analysis included only V-J combinations with a frequency above 0.0001, which together covered 99% to 99.2% of the repertoires. The TCS score was defined as F50 (clonal expansion) divided by E x V (chaos), with BLOSUM62-based TCRdist calculated between CDR3 peptides within each V-J. Welch's t-statistics and random forest reduced several hundred V-J features to 10 to 15, which were used in a naive Bayes classifier (R e1071). TCRdb reanalyzed the raw reads on its own, using fastp at Q25 for trimming and MiXCR for clone calling, and kept in-frame beta chains. Here each entry gathers all rows of one CDR3 protein and keeps the most common genes and DNA. Here the V and J calls rest on TCRdb's processing, not on the authors' analysis. This sample lists some 510,000 distinct CDR3 sequences; around 20% were detected once. Jointly, the top ten make up approximately 25% of the sample.

Stable Graves' hyperthyroidism was defined as the absence of progression to ophthalmopathy over 18 months of follow-up. The hyperthyroidism patients were between 18 and 65 years old and newly diagnosed, with a disease duration of less than 2 months. Any patient with an uncontrolled infection, another autoimmune disease, pregnancy or lactation was excluded. Diagnoses were based on clinical symptoms, serum thyroxine and TRAb, thyroid ultrasound and orbital computed tomography. PBMCs were separated from approximately 9.9 ml of fresh peripheral blood using Ficoll-Paque density gradient centrifugation. Trizol reagent was used to extract total RNA, and RNA quality was then checked on an Agilent 2100 Bioanalyzer. The CDR3 goes from the cysteine to the phenylalanine over 15 residues. The retained sequence is limited to the CDR3, 45 bases, with the frame set at the first base. V lost 7 bases and J lost 1 base, and the count of bases not matched to a germline gene is 7. CDR1 and CDR2, per the germline V gene, are SNHLY and FYNNEI.

Ten or more counts support this clonotype. Its antigen is unknown. The sample holds no much larger clone one base away, and base qualities are not on file. Input material: blood. The sequence links TRBV2 to TRBJ1-5, with 7 central nucleotides matching TRBD1. This TCR came from a man between 18 and 35 years old with Graves' hyperthyroidism. The base sequence is TGTGCCAGCACTGCGGACAGGCGGAGCAATCAGCCCCAGCATTTT. The resulting protein is CASTADRRSNQPQHF.